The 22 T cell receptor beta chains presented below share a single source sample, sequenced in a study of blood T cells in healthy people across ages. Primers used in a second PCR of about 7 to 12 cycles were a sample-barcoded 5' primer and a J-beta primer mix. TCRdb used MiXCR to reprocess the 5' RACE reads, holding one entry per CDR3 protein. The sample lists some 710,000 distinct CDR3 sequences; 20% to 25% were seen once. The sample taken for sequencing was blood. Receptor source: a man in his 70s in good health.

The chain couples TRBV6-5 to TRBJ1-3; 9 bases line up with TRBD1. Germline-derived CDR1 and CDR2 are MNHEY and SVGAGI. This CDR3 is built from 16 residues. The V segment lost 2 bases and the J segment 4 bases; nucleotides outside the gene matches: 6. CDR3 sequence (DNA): TGTGCCAGCAGTTACAACGCCGGACAGGGGGGAAACACCATATATTTT. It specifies CASSYNAGQGGNTIYF.

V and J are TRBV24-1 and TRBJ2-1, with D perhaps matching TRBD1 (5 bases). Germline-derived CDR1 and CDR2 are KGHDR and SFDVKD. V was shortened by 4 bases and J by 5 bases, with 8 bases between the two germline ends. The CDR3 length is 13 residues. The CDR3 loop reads CATSEPGNNEQFF. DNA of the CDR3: TGTGCCACCAGTGAGCCAGGGAACAATGAGCAGTTCTTC.

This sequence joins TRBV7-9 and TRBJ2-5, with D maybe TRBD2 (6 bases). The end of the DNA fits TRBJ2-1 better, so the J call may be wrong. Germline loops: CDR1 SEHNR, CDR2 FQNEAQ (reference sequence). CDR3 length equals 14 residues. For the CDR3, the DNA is TGTGCCAGCAGCTTAAGTCAGGGAGGCTACGAGCAGTTCTTC. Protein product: CASSLSQGGYEQFF.

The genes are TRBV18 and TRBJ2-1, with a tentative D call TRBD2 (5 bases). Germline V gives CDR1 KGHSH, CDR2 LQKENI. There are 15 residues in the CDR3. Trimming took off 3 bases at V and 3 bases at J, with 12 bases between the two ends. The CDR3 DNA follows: TGTGCCAGCTCACCGGGCCAGACTAACTACAATGAGCAGTTCTTC. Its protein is CASSPGQTNYNEQFF.

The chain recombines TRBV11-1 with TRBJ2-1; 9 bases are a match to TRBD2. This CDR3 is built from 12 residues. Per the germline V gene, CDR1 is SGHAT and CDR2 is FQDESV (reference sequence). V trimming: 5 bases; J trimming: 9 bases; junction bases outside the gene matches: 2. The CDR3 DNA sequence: TGTGCCAGCAGCGCGACTAGCGGTGAGCAGTTCTTC. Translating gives CASSATSGEQFF. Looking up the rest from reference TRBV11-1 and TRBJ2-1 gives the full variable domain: EAEVAQSPRYKITEKSQAVAFWCDPISGHATLYWYRQILGQGPELLVQFQDESVVDDSQLPKDRFSAERLKGVDSTLKIQPAELGDSAMYLCASSATSGEQFFGPGTRLTVL.

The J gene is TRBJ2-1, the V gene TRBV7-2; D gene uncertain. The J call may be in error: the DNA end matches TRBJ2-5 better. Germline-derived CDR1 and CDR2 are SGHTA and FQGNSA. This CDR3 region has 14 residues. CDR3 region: CASSLVARMETQYF. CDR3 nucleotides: TGTGCCAGCAGCCTAGTGGCTAGAATGGAGACCCAGTACTTC.

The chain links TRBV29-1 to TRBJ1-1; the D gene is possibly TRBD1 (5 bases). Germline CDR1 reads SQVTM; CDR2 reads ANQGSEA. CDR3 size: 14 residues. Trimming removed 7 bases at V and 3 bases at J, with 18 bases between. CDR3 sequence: CSARRGPSDTEAFF. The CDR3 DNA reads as TGCAGCGCCCGACGGGGCCCATCCGACACTGAAGCTTTCTTT. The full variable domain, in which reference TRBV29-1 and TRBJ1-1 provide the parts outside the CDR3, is SAVISQKPSRDICQRGTSLTIQCQVDSQVTMMFWYRQQPGQSLTLIATANQGSEATYESGFVIDKFPISRPNLTFSTLTVSNMSPEDSSIYLCSARRGPSDTEAFFGQGTRLTVV.

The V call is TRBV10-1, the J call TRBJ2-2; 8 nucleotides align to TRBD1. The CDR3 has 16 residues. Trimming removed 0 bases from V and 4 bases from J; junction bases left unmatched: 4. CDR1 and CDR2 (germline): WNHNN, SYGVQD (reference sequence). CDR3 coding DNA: TGCGCCAGCAGTGAGTCTTGGACAGGGCGCACCGGGGAGCTGTTTTTT. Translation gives CASSESWTGRTGELFF.

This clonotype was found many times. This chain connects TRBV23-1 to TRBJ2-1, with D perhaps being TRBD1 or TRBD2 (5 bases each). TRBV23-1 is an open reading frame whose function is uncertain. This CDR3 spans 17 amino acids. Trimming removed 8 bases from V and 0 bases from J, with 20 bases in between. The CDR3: CASLGHLPGSSYNEQFF. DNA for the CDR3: TGCGCCAGCTTAGGACATCTCCCGGGGAGCTCCTACAATGAGCAGTTCTTC.

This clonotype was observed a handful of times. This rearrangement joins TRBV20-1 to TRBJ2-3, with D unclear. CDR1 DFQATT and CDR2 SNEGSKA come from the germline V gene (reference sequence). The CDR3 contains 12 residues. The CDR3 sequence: CSHSVGSDTQYF. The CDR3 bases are TGCAGCCACAGTGTGGGGTCAGATACGCAGTATTTT.

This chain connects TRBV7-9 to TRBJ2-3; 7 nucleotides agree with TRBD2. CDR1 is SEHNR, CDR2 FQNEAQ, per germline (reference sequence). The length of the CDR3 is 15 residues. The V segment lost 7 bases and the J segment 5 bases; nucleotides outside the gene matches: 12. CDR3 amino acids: CASTRGEGGVDTQYF. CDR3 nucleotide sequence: TGTGCCAGCACCCGTGGAGAGGGAGGGGTAGATACGCAGTATTTT.

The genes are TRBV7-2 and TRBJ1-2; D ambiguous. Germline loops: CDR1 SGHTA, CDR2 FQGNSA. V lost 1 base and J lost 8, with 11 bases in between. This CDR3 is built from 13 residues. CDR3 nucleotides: TGTGCCAGCAGCTTAGAGGCTCGGCGGGGCTACACCTTC. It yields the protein CASSLEARRGYTF.

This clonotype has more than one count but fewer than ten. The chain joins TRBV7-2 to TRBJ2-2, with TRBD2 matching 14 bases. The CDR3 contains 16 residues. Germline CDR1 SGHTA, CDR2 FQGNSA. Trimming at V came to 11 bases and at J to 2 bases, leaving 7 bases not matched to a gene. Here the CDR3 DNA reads TGTGCCGCTGGGACTAGCGGGGGACCTAACACCGGGGAGCTGTTTTTT. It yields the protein CAAGTSGGPNTGELFF.

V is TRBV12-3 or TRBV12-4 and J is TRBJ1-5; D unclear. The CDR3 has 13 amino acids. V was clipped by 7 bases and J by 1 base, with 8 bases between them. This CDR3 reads CASNTASNQPQHF. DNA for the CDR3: TGTGCCAGCAACACAGCCAGCAATCAGCCCCAGCATTTT.

CDR3 bases: TGTGCCAGCAGCTTCCGACAGGGCTCCTATAATTCACCCCTCCACTTT. It yields the protein CASSFRQGSYNSPLHF. The genes are TRBV7-6 and TRBJ1-6; TRBD1 matches at 7 bases. J was trimmed by 0 bases and V by 3 bases; bases with no gene match: 2. CDR3 length: 16 residues. CDR1 is SGHVS, CDR2 FNYEAQ, per germline.

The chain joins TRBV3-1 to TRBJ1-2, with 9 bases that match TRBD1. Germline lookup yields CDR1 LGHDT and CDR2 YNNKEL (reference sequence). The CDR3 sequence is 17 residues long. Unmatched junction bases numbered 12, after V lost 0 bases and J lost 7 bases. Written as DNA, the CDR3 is TGTGCCAGCAGCCAAGAATCGCATGGGGGACAGGGAACTGGCTACACCTTC. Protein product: CASSQESHGGQGTGYTF.

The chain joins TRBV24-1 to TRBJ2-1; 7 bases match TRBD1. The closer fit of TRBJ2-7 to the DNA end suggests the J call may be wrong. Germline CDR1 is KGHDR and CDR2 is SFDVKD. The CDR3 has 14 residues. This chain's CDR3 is CATSDPDRSHEQYF. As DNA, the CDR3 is TGTGCCACCAGTGATCCGGACAGGTCTCACGAGCAGTACTTC.

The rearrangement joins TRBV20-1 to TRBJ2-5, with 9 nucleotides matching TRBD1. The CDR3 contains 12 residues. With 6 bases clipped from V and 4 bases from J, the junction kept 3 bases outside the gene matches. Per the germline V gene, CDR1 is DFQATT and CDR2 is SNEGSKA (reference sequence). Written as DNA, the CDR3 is TGCAGTGCCAAGGACAGGGGAGAGACCCAGTACTTC. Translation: CSAKDRGETQYF.

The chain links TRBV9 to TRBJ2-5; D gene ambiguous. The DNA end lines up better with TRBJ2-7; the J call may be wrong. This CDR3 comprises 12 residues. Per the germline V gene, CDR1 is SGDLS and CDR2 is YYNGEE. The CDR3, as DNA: TGTGCCTACCCCCTGGGAAGATACGAGCAGTACTTC. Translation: CAYPLGRYEQYF.

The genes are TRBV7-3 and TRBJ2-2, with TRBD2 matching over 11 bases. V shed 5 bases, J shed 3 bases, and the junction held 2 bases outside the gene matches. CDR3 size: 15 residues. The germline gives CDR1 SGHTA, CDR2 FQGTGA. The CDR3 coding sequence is TGTGCCAGCAGCCCACTAGCGGGAGACACCGGGGAGCTGTTTTTT. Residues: CASSPLAGDTGELFF.

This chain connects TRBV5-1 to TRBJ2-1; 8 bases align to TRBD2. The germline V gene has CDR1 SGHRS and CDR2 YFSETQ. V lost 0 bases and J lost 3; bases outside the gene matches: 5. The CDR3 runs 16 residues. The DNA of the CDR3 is TGCGCCAGCAGCTTGGGCCGGACTAGCAGCTACAATGAGCAGTTCTTC. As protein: CASSLGRTSSYNEQFF.

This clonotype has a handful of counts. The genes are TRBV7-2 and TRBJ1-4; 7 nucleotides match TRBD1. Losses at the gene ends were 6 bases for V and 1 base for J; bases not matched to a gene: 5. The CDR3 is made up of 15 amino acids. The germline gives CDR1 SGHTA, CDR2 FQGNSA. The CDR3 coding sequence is TGTGCCAGCAGTGAAAGGACAGGAACTAATGAAAAACTGTTTTTT. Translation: CASSERTGTNEKLFF.